This TCR beta chain was recovered during a study of T cell repertoires in cytomegalovirus infection. The overall study: It was the public TCR beta signatures that indicated both CMV infection and matching HLA type.

Study-wide results and limits: CMV-specific TCR beta clonotypes restricted by HLA-C dominated the ex vivo response.

This clonotype has a handful of counts. What it binds is unknown. The V and J ends lost 0 bases and 10 bases, in that order; junction bases with no gene match: 9. The CDR3 runs to 16 residues. Germline assignment: CDR1 KGHSH and CDR2 LQKENI. MiXCR was run by TCRdb on the reads, yielding one entry per CDR3 protein. The data hold approximately 130,000 distinct CDR3 sequences, with more than 20% observed a single time. The chain uses TRBV18 and TRBJ2-1; 10 nucleotides agree with TRBD2. Sequenced material: PBMCs, sequenced either directly or after in vitro stimulation (not recorded which). The sequence was collected from a human donor in good health (CMV status not recorded). Some clones in this sample may be carry-over from other donors' samples. The CDR3 sequence: CASSPPSGLASGEQFF. In DNA, the CDR3 is TGTGCCAGCTCACCACCATCGGGACTAGCGAGCGGGGAGCAGTTCTTC.